The T cell receptor (beta chain) under discussion was sequenced for a study of T-cell reconstitution after alpha-beta-depleted transplantation in children. As it was prepared, the TCRbeta library received unique molecular identifiers. TCRdb used MiXCR to reprocess the PCR reads, holding one entry per CDR3 protein. Of almost 600,000 distinct CDR3 sequences in the sample, over 20% were seen once. V lost 5 bases and J lost 6, with 13 bases in between. In germline, CDR1 is MDHEN, CDR2 SYDVKM. CDR3 length: 13 amino acids. The origin of this receptor is a boy younger than two with Wiskott-Aldrich syndrome, due to receive a stem cell transplant. Sequencing used PBMCs, obtained before TCRalphabeta/CD19-depleted stem cell transplant. The chain carries TRBV28 and TRBJ1-2; D uncertain. The CDR3 bases are TGTGCCAGCAGTGTACCACCGGGAGATGGCTACACCTTC. This encodes CASSVPPGDGYTF.